This T cell receptor (beta chain) originates from a study of blood T cell repertoires in COVID-19. Study information: The United States, Italy and Spain were the sources of the acute and convalescent COVID-19 samples.

The assay was immunoSEQ multiplex PCR, and TCRdb's table has in-frame clones only and misses some. The sample yields 250,000 to 350,000 clones, about 85% seen once. This CDR3 has 14 residues. Germline assignment: CDR1 KGHDR and CDR2 SFDVKD. V lost 9 bases and J lost 4, with 17 bases in between. Recovered status in Cohort 3 required two negative PCRs, clearance, or symptom resolution. The sequence was obtained from a woman in her thirties who had recovered from COVID-19. Material: PBMCs or T cells enriched from blood (not recorded which). V is TRBV24-1 and J is TRBJ1-1; no clear D. For the CDR3, the DNA is TGTGCCACCCGTCGGGAGCCCTCGGCCACTGAAGCTTTCTTT. It yields the protein CATRREPSATEAFF.